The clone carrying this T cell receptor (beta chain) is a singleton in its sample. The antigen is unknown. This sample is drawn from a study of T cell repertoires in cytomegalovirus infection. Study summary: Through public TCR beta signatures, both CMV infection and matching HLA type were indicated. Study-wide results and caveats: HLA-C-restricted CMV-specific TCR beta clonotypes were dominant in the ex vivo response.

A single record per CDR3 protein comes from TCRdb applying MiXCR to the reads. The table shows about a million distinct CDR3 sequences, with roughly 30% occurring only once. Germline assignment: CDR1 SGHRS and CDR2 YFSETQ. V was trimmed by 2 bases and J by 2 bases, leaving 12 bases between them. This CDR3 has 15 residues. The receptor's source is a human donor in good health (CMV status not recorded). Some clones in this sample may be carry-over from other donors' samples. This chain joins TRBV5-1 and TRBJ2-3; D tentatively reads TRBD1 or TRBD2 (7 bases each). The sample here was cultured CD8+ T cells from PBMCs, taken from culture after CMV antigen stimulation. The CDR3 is CASSFRGDYTDTQYF. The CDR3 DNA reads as TGCGCCAGCAGCTTCAGGGGGGACTACACAGATACGCAGTATTTT. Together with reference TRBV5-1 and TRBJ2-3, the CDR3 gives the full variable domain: KAGVTQTPRYLIKTRGQQVTLSCSPISGHRSVSWYQQTPGQGLQFLFEYFSETQRNKGNFPGRFSGRQFSNSRSEMNVSTLELGDSALYLCASSFRGDYTDTQYFGPGTRLTVL.